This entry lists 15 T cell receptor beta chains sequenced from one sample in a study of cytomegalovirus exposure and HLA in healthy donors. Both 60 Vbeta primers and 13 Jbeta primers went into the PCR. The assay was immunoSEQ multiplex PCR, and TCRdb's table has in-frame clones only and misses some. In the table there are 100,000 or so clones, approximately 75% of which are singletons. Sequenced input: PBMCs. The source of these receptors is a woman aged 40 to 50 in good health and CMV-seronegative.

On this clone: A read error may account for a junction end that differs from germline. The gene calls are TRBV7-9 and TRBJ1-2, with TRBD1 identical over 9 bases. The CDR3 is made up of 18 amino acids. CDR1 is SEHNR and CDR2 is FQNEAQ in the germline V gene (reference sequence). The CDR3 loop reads CSSSLAGTKGTGKHGYTF. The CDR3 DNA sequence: TGTTCCAGCAGCTTAGCGGGAACTAAGGGGACAGGGAAGCATGGCTACACCTTC.

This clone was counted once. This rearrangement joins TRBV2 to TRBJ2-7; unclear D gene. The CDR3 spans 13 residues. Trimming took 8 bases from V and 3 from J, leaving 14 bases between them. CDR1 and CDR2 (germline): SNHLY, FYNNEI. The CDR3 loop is CASSAGVNYEQYF. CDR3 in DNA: TGTGCCAGCTCTGCAGGTGTGAACTACGAGCAGTACTTC.

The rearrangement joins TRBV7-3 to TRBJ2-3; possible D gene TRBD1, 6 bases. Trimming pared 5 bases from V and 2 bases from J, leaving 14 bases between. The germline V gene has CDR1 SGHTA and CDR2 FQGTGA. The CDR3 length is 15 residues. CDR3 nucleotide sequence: TGTGCCAGCAGCCCCCCCGGACAGTCCACAGATACGCAGTATTTT. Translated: CASSPPGQSTDTQYF.

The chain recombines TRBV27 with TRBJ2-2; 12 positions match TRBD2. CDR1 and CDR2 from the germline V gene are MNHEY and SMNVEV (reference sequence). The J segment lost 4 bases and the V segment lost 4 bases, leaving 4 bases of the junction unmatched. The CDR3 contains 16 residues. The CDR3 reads CASSSRLAGVTGELFF. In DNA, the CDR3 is TGTGCCAGCAGTTCCAGACTAGCGGGGGTCACCGGGGAGCTGTTTTTT.

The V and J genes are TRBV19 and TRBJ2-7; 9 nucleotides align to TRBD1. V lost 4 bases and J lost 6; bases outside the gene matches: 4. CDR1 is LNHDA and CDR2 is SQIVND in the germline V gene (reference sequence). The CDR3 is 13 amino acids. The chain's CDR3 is CASSTGQGTEQYF. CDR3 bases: TGTGCCAGTAGTACGGGACAGGGTACCGAGCAGTACTTC.

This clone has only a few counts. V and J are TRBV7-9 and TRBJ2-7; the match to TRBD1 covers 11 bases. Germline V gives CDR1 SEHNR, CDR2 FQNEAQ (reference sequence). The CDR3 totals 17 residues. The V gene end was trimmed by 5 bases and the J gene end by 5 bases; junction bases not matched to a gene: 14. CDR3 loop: CASSPRTGGYLGDEQYF. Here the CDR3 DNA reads TGTGCCAGCAGCCCCCGGACAGGGGGCTACTTAGGGGACGAGCAGTACTTC.

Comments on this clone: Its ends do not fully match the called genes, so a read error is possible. The chain's CDR3 is CSSSIQGMEGYTF. CDR3 nucleotides: TGTTCCAGCAGCATACAGGGGATGGAGGGCTACACCTTC. The genes are TRBV7-9 and TRBJ1-2; the match to TRBD1 covers 7 bases. The CDR3 extends over 13 amino acids. Germline V gene sequence: CDR1 SEHNR, CDR2 FQNEAQ (reference sequence).

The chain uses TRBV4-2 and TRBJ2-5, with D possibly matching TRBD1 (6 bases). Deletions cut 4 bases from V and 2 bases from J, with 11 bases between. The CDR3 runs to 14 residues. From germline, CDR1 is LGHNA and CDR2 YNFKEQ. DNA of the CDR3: TGTGCCAGCAGCCTAGCAGGACAGCAAGAGACCCAGTACTTC. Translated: CASSLAGQQETQYF.

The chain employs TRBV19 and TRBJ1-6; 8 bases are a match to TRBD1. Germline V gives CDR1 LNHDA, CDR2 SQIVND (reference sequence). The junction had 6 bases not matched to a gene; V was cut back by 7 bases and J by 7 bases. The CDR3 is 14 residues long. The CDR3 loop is CASTLRQGNSPLHF. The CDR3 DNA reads TGTGCCAGTACCCTACGACAGGGGAATTCACCCCTCCACTTT.

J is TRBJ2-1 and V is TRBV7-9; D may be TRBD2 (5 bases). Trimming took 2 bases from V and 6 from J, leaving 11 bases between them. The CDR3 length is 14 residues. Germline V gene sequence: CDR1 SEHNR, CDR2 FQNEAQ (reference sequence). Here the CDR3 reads CASSLSGGINEQFF. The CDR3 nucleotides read TGTGCCAGCAGCTTATCAGGAGGAATCAATGAGCAGTTCTTC.

CDR3 DNA sequence: TGTGCCAGTAGTATTCAGGGGAGCACTGAAGCTTTCTTT. Encoded protein: CASSIQGSTEAFF. The V call is TRBV19, the J call TRBJ1-1, with a tentative D call TRBD1 (6 bases). Trimming cost V 3 bases and J 4 bases, with 9 bases left between them. There are 13 residues in the CDR3. Per germline, CDR1 LNHDA and CDR2 SQIVND (reference sequence).

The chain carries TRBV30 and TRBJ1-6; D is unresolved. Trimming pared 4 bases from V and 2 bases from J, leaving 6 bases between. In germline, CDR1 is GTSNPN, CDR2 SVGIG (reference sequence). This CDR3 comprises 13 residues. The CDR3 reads CAWTPAYNSPLHF. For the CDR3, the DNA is TGTGCCTGGACACCGGCCTATAATTCACCCCTCCACTTT.

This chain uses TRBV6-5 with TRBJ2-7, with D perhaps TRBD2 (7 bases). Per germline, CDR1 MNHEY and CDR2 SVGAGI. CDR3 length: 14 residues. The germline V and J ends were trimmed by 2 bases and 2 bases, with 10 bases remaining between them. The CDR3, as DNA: TGTGCCAGCAGTTACCGGGGGGCCCCCTACGAGCAGTACTTC. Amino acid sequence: CASSYRGAPYEQYF.

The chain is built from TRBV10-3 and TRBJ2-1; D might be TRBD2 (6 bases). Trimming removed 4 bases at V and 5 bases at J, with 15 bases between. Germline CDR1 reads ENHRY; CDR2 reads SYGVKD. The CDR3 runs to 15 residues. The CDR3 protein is CAISGMEGVHNEQFF. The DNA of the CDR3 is TGTGCCATCAGTGGAATGGAGGGCGTCCACAATGAGCAGTTCTTC.

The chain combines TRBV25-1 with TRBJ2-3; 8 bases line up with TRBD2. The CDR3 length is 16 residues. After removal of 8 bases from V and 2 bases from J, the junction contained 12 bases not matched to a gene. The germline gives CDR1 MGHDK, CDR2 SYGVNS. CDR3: CASANYGGGNTDTQYF. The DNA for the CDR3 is TGTGCCAGCGCAAATTACGGGGGGGGGAACACAGATACGCAGTATTTT.